A selection of T cell receptor beta chains follows, all from one sample in a study of CD8 T cells in ankylosing spondylitis. TCRdb used MiXCR to reprocess the 5' RACE reads, holding one entry per CDR3 protein. This sample yields 230,000 or so distinct CDR3 sequences, of which over 15% are seen a single time; roughly a third belongs to the top ten. The sequenced material came from blood, either unsorted or a sorted T cell fraction (not recorded which). All receptors come from a male donor with ankylosing spondylitis or in good health (not recorded which). The CDR3 runs from the conserved cysteine through the conserved F or W. The D gene is left open where the match is weak. Only some rows state a clone size, as once, few, many or a class for expanded clones.

V gene	clone size	J gene	D gene	CDR3 DNA	CDR3 protein
TRBV20-1	.	TRBJ2-7	TRBD1	TGCAGTGCTAGAGAAGGGGGCACTCCCTACGAGCAGTACTTC	CSAREGGTPYEQYF
TRBV2	.	TRBJ2-2	TRBD2	TGTGCCAGCAGTGAAGCGCGGGGGACCGGGGAGCTGTTTTTT	CASSEARGTGELFF
TRBV30	few	TRBJ1-2	.	TGTGCCTGGAGCTCCGGGGGCGCTAGCCATGGCTACACCTTC	CAWSSGGASHGYTF
TRBV3-1	.	TRBJ2-7	.	TGTGCCAGCAGCCACGCGGACAGCCCGGTCTACGAGCAGTACTTC	CASSHADSPVYEQYF
TRBV9	.	TRBJ1-3	.	TGTGCCAGCAGGGCGGGGGCGGCCGGAAACACCATATATTTT	CASRAGAAGNTIYF
TRBV5-1	.	TRBJ2-7	TRBD1	TGCGCCAGCAGCTTGGTTACAGGGGAACTGCACGAGCAGTACTTC	CASSLVTGELHEQYF
TRBV7-2	.	TRBJ2-7	.	TGTGCCAGCAGCTTTTCGACTAGTGCCGAGCAGTACTTC	CASSFSTSAEQYF
TRBV9	few	TRBJ2-3	.	TGTGCCAGCAGCGTAGAAGGGTACTACACAGATACGCAGTATTTT	CASSVEGYYTDTQYF
TRBV12-3/TRBV12-4	.	TRBJ2-7	TRBD1	TGTGCCAGCAGTTTAGGGGGACAGGGGAGGGGGATGTACGAGCAGTACTTC	CASSLGGQGRGMYEQYF
TRBV4-2	few	TRBJ2-7	.	TGTGCCAGCAGCCAAGATCCTAGCGCGCCCTACGAGCAGTACTTC	CASSQDPSAPYEQYF
TRBV5-5	.	TRBJ2-3	TRBD1	TGTGCCAGCAATGATGGACAGGGGCTGACAGATACGCAGTATTTT	CASNDGQGLTDTQYF
TRBV4-2	many	TRBJ2-7	TRBD1	TGTGCCAGCAGCCAAGTAGGACAGGGCGGCGAGCAGTACTTC	CASSQVGQGGEQYF
TRBV10-2	.	TRBJ2-7	.	TGCGCCAGCAGTGAGACTTTTCCCACAGGGCAGTACTTC	CASSETFPTGQYF
TRBV9	.	TRBJ2-4	.	TGTGCCAGCAGCGAGGACGGTCATCCCAAAAACATTCAGTACTTC	CASSEDGHPKNIQYF
TRBV9	.	TRBJ2-1	TRBD2	TGTGCCAGCAGCGTAGACTTAGCGGGATCCTACAATGAGCAGTTCTTC	CASSVDLAGSYNEQFF
TRBV20-1	few	TRBJ1-2	.	TGCAGTGCTAGAGCCCAGGCCTCACTAATCGAATATGGCTACACCTTC	CSARAQASLIEYGYTF
TRBV27	few	TRBJ2-7	.	TGTGCCAGCAGTTCAAGACTAGTTTCTGAAGAGCAGTACTTC	CASSSRLVSEEQYF
TRBV21-1	many	TRBJ2-3	.	TGTGCCAGCAACCCCAAAGGTCCTAGCACAGATACGCAGTATTTT	CASNPKGPSTDTQYF
TRBV29-1	many	TRBJ2-7	TRBD1	TGCAGCGTTGGGCACGGGACAGGGACCTACGAGCAGTACTTC	CSVGHGTGTYEQYF
TRBV5-1	many	TRBJ2-7	.	TGCGCCAGCAGGGACTCCTACGAGCAGTACTTC	CASRDSYEQYF
TRBV15	few	TRBJ2-3	.	TGTGCCACCAGCAGAGGGGGCGCAGATACGCAGTATTTT	CATSRGGADTQYF
TRBV10-3	.	TRBJ1-1	.	TGTGCCATCAGTGGCCGGGACCGTCTCCCGAACACTGAAGCTTTCTTT	CAISGRDRLPNTEAFF
TRBV7-8	.	TRBJ1-3	.	TGTGCCAGCAGCTTAAGGCACAGGGAATTTGGAAACACCATATATTTT	CASSLRHREFGNTIYF
TRBV6-5	.	TRBJ2-1	.	TGTGCCAGCAGTTACTCACCCCGACAGGGAGGGAATGAGCAGTTCTTC	CASSYSPRQGGNEQFF
TRBV12-3/TRBV12-4	many	TRBJ2-1	.	TGTGCCAGCAGTCAGGGTGGAGTCTACAATGAGCAGTTCTTC	CASSQGGVYNEQFF
TRBV12-3/TRBV12-4	.	TRBJ2-1	.	TGTGCCAGCCTCAACCCGGCTAGCGTGTTCAATAAGCAGTTCTTC	CASLNPASVFNKQFF
TRBV4-1	.	TRBJ2-3	.	TGCGCCAGCAGCCAGAGGGAATACACAGATACGCAGTATTTT	CASSQREYTDTQYF